The rows below give T cell receptor beta chains drawn from one sample of a study of T cells in Graves' hyperthyroidism and ophthalmopathy. TCRdb reprocessed the multiplex PCR reads via MiXCR and lists one record per CDR3 protein. Among 610,000 or so distinct CDR3 sequences, more than 45% were seen once, and the ten largest hold approximately 8.4%. Source material: peripheral blood or thyroid tissue (not recorded which). Receptors originate from a woman aged 18-29 years with Graves' hyperthyroidism. CDR3s include the opening cysteine and the closing phenylalanine or tryptophan. The D gene is left open where the match is weak. The size of a clone is reported for some rows only, either as once, few or many, or as a class for expanded clones.

>.|TRBV20-1|.|TRBJ2-5
TGCAGTGCTAGGCAGGGTATTGGAACAGATACGCAGTACTTC
CSARQGIGTDTQYF
>.|TRBV7-8|TRBD1|TRBJ1-2
TGTGCCAGCAGCCAGGGAGTGACAGGGGTATATGGCTACACCTTC
CASSQGVTGVYGYTF
>.|TRBV29-1|.|TRBJ2-5
TGCAGCGTTCAGAGGGGTACCAATCAGCCCCAGTACTTC
CSVQRGTNQPQYF
>.|TRBV2|.|TRBJ1-1
TGTGCCAGCAAGCCTCAGGTCGGGGAGAACACTGAAGCTTTCTTT
CASKPQVGENTEAFF
>.|TRBV10-2|TRBD2|TRBJ2-5
TGCGCCAGCAGTCCATTGACTAGCCTAGGGACCCAAGAGACCCAGTACTTC
CASSPLTSLGTQETQYF
>.|TRBV7-2|.|TRBJ2-5
TGTGCCAGCAGCTTCCATTGGGGACATGAGACCCAGTACTTC
CASSFHWGHETQYF
>.|TRBV10-3|.|TRBJ2-6
TGTGCCATCAGTGCTCGGGGGGACACTGAAGCTTTC
CAISARGDTEAF
>.|TRBV29-1|TRBD1|TRBJ1-1
TGCAGCCGACAGGGCGGCACTGAAGCTTTCTTT
CSRQGGTEAFF
>many|TRBV4-1|.|TRBJ1-2
TGCGCCAGCAGCCAAGATGCCCTCGGGGGCGGCTACACCTTC
CASSQDALGGGYTF
>many|TRBV2|TRBD1|TRBJ2-7
TGTGCCAGCAGTGAAGCGCCCTCGGACCGGGACAGGGTCTACGAGCAGTACTTC
CASSEAPSDRDRVYEQYF
>many|TRBV25-1|TRBD1|TRBJ1-1
TGTGCCAGCAGTGATCCCAATTCCAGGGGGACTGAAGCTTTCTTT
CASSDPNSRGTEAFF
>.|TRBV29-1|TRBD2|TRBJ2-7
TGCAGCGTTGAAATAGGGACTAGCGGTTTCTACGAGCAGTACTTC
CSVEIGTSGFYEQYF
>many|TRBV2|TRBD2|TRBJ2-7
TGTGCCAACGGACTAGCGGAAACCTACGAGCAGTACTTC
CANGLAETYEQYF
>.|TRBV2|TRBD2|TRBJ2-1
TGTGCCAGCAGTGTAGGGACTAGAGATGAGCAGTTCTTC
CASSVGTRDEQFF
>.|TRBV20-1|.|TRBJ2-7
TGCAGTGCTAGAAATCCGCAAGCCAAGAGTTACGAGCAGTACTTC
CSARNPQAKSYEQYF